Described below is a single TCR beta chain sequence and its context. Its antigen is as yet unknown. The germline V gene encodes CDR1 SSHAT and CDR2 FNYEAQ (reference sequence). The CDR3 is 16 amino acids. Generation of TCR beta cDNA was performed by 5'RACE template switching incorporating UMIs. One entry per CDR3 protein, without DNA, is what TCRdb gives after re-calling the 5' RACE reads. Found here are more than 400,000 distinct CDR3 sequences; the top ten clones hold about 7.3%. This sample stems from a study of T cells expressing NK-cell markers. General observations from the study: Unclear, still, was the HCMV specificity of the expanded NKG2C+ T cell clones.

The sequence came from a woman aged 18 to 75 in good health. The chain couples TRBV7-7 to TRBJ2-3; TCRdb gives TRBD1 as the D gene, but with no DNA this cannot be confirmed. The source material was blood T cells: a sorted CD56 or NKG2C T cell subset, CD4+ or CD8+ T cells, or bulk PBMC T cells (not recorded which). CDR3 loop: CASSLGRDLGTDTQYF.